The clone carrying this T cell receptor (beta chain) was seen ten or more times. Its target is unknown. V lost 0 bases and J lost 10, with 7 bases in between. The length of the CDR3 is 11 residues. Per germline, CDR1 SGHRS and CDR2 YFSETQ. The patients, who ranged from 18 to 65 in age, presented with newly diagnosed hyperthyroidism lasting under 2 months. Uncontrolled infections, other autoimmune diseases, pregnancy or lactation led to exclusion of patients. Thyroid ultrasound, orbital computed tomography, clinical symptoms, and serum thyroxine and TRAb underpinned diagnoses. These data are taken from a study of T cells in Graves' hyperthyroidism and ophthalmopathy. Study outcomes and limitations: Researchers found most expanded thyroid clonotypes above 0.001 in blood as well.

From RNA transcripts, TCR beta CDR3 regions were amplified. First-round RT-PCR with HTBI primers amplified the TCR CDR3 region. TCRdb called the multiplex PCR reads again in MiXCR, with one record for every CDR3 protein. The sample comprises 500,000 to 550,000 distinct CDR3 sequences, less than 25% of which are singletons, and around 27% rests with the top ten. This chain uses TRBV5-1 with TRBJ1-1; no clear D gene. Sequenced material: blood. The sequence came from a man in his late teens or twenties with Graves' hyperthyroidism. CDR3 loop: CASSLEGSAFF. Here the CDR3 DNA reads TGCGCCAGCAGCTTGGAAGGGTCAGCTTTCTTT. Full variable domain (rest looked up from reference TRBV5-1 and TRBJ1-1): KAGVTQTPRYLIKTRGQQVTLSCSPISGHRSVSWYQQTPGQGLQFLFEYFSETQRNKGNFPGRFSGRQFSNSRSEMNVSTLELGDSALYLCASSLEGSAFFGQGTRLTVV.